This T cell receptor (beta chain) was profiled in a study of blood T cell repertoires in COVID-19. Across the study: COVID-19 samples, acute and convalescent, were from the United States, Italy and Spain. PBMCs, B-cell-depleted T cells, or T cells provided the cDNA or gDNA that made up the material.

One Seattle source followed patients from active infection through their disease course. Original handling: Estimation of nucleated cell counts relied on the amplification of reference gene primers. The table came from immunoSEQ multiplex PCR; TCRdb's copy has only in-frame clones and leaves some out. V, J and clone size reflect that table, while D and trimming were determined from the DNA. The repertoire holds 60,000 or so clones, with around 80% as singletons. Trimming cost V 6 bases and J 8 bases; bases outside gene matches: 10. There are 14 residues in the CDR3. CDR1 is MNHEY and CDR2 is SVGAGI in the germline V gene.

The sequenced sample was peripheral blood. The gene calls are TRBV6-5 and TRBJ2-1, with TRBD2 matching 7 bases. The receptor was derived from a man aged 25 to 40 with COVID-19, enrolled during active disease. In DNA, the CDR3 is TGTGCCAGCAGCCAGATGCTAGCGGCGGATGAGCAGTTCTTC. This gives the protein CASSQMLAADEQFF.